This T cell receptor (beta chain) comes out of a study of preoperative IRX-2 immunotherapy in early breast cancer. In the case of this clone: At one boundary the junction diverges from the germline segment, which might be a read error.

Assay used: immunoSEQ multiplex PCR; TCRdb lists only in-frame clones, some missing. The table lists some 5,100 clones, around 61% of them singletons. The treatment was: preoperative locoregional IRX-2 cytokine immunotherapy. This phase Ib study tested locoregional IRX-2 cytokine immunotherapy given before surgery. This clonotype was obtained from a human donor with breast cancer. Material: tumor tissue, obtained before IRX-2 immunotherapy.

The CDR3: CASSPAEITEQFF. The CDR3 DNA sequence: TGTGCCAGCAGCCCAGCTGAGATTACAGAGCAGTTCTTC. V gene TRBV7-1 combines with J gene TRBJ2-1, with D unclear. TRBV7-1 is an ORF, with its function uncertain. The CDR3 length is 13 residues.